Sequencing of this TCR beta chain was carried out in a study of blood T cell repertoires in COVID-19. Study-wide background: Whether acute or convalescent, the COVID-19 samples came from the United States, Italy and Spain.

The CDR3 runs 15 residues. The V end lost 6 bases, the J end lost 1 base, and 13 bases lay between the germline ends. Germline lookup yields CDR1 MRHNA and CDR2 SNTAGT. TCRdb keeps only in-frame clones here, not all; method: immunoSEQ multiplex PCR. The table shows 86,000 or so clones, with 91% occurring only once. This sequence originates from a woman aged 45 to 65 in a cohort sampled during active COVID-19. Sequencing was done on a sample of peripheral blood. J is TRBJ2-1 and V is TRBV6-4, with a tentative D call TRBD1 (5 bases). As DNA, the CDR3 is TGTGCCAGCAGCTTGACCCGGACATCCTACAATGAGCAGTTCTTC. It yields the protein CASSLTRTSYNEQFF.